This T cell receptor beta chain was sequenced in a study of T cell changes during pregnancy in multiple sclerosis (dated by TCRdb to the late 2010s). Turning to the overall study: Changes in the T cell repertoire over the course of pregnancy were examined in this study in women with multiple sclerosis.

Details on this clone: Its target antigen remains unknown. Qualities for individual bases were not recorded, and no much larger clone is one base off.

V has 3 bases trimmed and J has 1 base trimmed; junction bases matching no gene number 11. The germline V gene specifies SGHRS as CDR1 and YFSETQ as CDR2. From the cysteine up to the phenylalanine, the CDR3 has a length of 18 residues. CDR3 DNA is the only sequence kept; it has 54 bases, read in frame from the first base. Libraries were built with the immunoSEQ multiplex PCR assay. TCRdb mirrors the immuneACCESS table, restricted to in-frame sequences. Some clones are absent from its copies; in checked studies, under half trace to an unresolved V gene, and the reason for the others is unknown. This sample is represented by some 41,000 clones; roughly 88% of them were singletons. The top ten clones comprise 10% of the sample.

The TCR was taken from a female donor with multiple sclerosis, enrolled in a pregnancy study. The chain was built from TRBV5-1 and TRBJ2-3; 10 middle bases align to TRBD2. Sequenced material: CD8+ T cells from peripheral blood mononuclear cells, taken in the first trimester of pregnancy. The CDR3 has the sequence CASSSRAGGTIGTDTQYF. The sequenced DNA is TGCGCCAGCAGCTCTAGAGCGGGGGGGACGATTGGCACAGATACGCAGTATTTT.